Presented here are 12 T cell receptor beta chains from one specimen sequenced in a study of blood T cell repertoires in COVID-19. Profiling relied on immunoSEQ multiplex PCR, and the TCRdb table lists in-frame clones only, not all of them. The sample shows approximately 160,000 clones, roughly four fifths of them seen only once. Sequenced sample: peripheral blood. These receptors were obtained from a man between 65 and 85 years old who had recovered from COVID-19.

This rearrangement joins TRBV18 to TRBJ2-2, with 10 bases identical to TRBD1. Germline values: CDR1 KGHSH, CDR2 LQKENI. CDR3 length: 16 residues. V shed 5 bases, J shed 4 bases, and the junction held 7 bases outside the gene matches. The CDR3 DNA sequence: TGTGCCAGCTCATTCCCCGGGACAGGGGTCACCGGGGAGCTGTTTTTT. Protein: CASSFPGTGVTGELFF.

The chain links TRBV12-3 or TRBV12-4 to TRBJ2-7; D possibly corresponds to TRBD2 (5 bases). The CDR3 is made up of 12 amino acids. The V gene lost 5 bases and the J gene lost 7 bases, with 12 bases spanning the gap. The CDR3 spells CASSLGRGEQYF. CDR3 DNA: TGTGCCAGCAGTCTTGGGAGAGGTGAGCAGTACTTC.

V is TRBV18 and J is TRBJ2-7; D is perhaps TRBD1 (6 bases). The germline V and J ends were trimmed by 2 bases and 3 bases, with 14 bases remaining between them. The CDR3 spans 15 residues. Germline V gene data show CDR1 as KGHSH and CDR2 as LQKENI. CDR3 coding DNA: TGTGCCAGCTCACCATTGGGGGCAGGGAACTACGAGCAGTACTTC. Its protein is CASSPLGAGNYEQYF.

This chain uses TRBV27 with TRBJ1-5; 10 bases are shared with TRBD1. V gave up 6 bases and J gave up 6 bases; unmatched junction bases: 5. Germline CDR1 and CDR2: MNHEY and SMNVEV (reference sequence). The CDR3 sequence is 14 residues long. CDR3 in amino acids: CASRRQGAGQPQHF. The CDR3 nucleotides read TGTGCCAGCAGGAGACAGGGGGCAGGTCAGCCCCAGCATTTT.

The genes are TRBV28 and TRBJ2-7; 7 nucleotides line up with TRBD1. The CDR3 contains 14 residues. The ends lost 6 bases at V and 1 base at J; junction bases unmatched: 6. The germline gives CDR1 MDHEN, CDR2 SYDVKM. CDR3 bases: TGTGCCAGCAGCCTTGACAGGGCTTCCTACGAGCAGTACTTC. This translates into CASSLDRASYEQYF.

The chain is built from TRBV5-1 and TRBJ2-7, with 7 bases identical to TRBD1. CDR3 length equals 14 residues. Trimming cost V 8 bases and J 7 bases; bases outside gene matches: 15. The germline V gene encodes CDR1 SGHRS and CDR2 YFSETQ. CDR3 DNA sequence: TGCGCCAGTAACTCCCGACAGGGTCAAGATGAGCAGTACTTC. The encoded protein is CASNSRQGQDEQYF.

This clone was counted between two and nine times. The V call is TRBV14, the J call TRBJ2-7; D gene uncertain. CDR1 is SGHDN and CDR2 is FVKESK in the germline V gene. Trimming took off 1 base at V and 5 bases at J, with 3 bases between the two ends. This CDR3 region has 11 residues. CDR3 sequence: CASSQVNEQYF. CDR3 bases: TGTGCCAGCAGCCAAGTCAACGAGCAGTACTTC.

The genes are TRBV5-1 and TRBJ2-1, with 7 bases aligning to TRBD2. After removal of 2 bases from V and 5 bases from J, the junction contained 13 bases not matched to a gene. CDR1 is SGHRS, CDR2 YFSETQ, per germline. The CDR3 is 17 residues long. CDR3 bases: TGCGCCAGCAGCTTTTCCGAAACACTAGCGCCTAACAATGAGCAGTTCTTC. It encodes CASSFSETLAPNNEQFF.

About this clone: Other DNA variants within this sample encode the same CDR3. The chain joins TRBV9 to TRBJ1-3; D is uncertain. The germline V and J ends were trimmed by 0 bases and 0 bases, with 13 bases remaining between them. CDR3 length: 17 amino acids. Germline V gene data show CDR1 as SGDLS and CDR2 as YYNGEE. The CDR3 bases are TGTGCCAGCAGCGTAGGGGGAGGGCCTATCTCTGGAAACACCATATATTTT. It translates to CASSVGGGPISGNTIYF.

This chain connects TRBV5-4 to TRBJ1-6, with 7 bases fitting TRBD1. The CDR3 sequence is 14 residues long. CDR1 is SGHNT, CDR2 YYREEE, per germline (reference sequence). V lost 0 bases and J lost 9; bases outside the gene matches: 3. CDR3 in amino acids: CASSLGGQLSPLHF. As DNA, the CDR3 is TGTGCCAGCAGCTTGGGGGGACAGCTTTCACCCCTCCACTTT. Filled out from reference TRBV5-4 and TRBJ1-6, the complete variable domain reads ETGVTQSPTHLIKTRGQQVTLRCSSQSGHNTVSWYQQALGQGPQFIFQYYREEENGRGNFPPRFSGLQFPNYSSELNVNALELDDSALYLCASSLGGQLSPLHFGNGTRLTVT.

The chain uses TRBV28 and TRBJ2-7; possibly TRBD1 for D (6 bases). Looked up from germline, CDR1 is MDHEN and CDR2 is SYDVKM. The CDR3 is 14 residues long. Trimming left V 2 bases short and J 6 bases short, with 14 bases between. Written as DNA, the CDR3 is TGTGCCAGCAGTTTAGACAGGTATTCTGGCGAGCAGTACTTC. Its protein product is CASSLDRYSGEQYF.

The genes are TRBV6-5 and TRBJ1-2; the D is unclear. Trimming removed 2 bases from V and 4 bases from J, with 8 bases in between. The CDR3 length is 13 residues. The germline V gene has CDR1 MNHEY and CDR2 SVGAGI. The CDR3 sequence is CASSYIPSYGYTF. DNA of the CDR3: TGTGCCAGCAGTTACATCCCATCCTATGGCTACACCTTC.